These 32 T cell receptor beta chains originate from one sample sequenced in a study of shared clonotypes between healthy human individuals. Libraries were prepared by immunoSEQ multiplex PCR; TCRdb keeps only in-frame clonotypes and omits some of them. The sample lists millions of clones; over 85% were seen once. The sample was naive CD4+ T cells sorted from blood. Subset meaning: CD45RA+ positively selected. The receptors shown here come from a man younger than 35 in good health.

Regarding this clone: Additional DNA sequences in this sample encode the identical CDR3. The CDR3 nucleotides are TGTGCCAGCAGCCGGTCCGGGGCCAACGTCCTGACTTTC. Its protein product is CASSRSGANVLTF. V usage is TRBV5-6 and J usage is TRBJ2-6; D remains ambiguous. Germline assignment: CDR1 SGHDT and CDR2 YYEEEE. Between the trimmed V and J ends, which lost 4 bases and 4 bases, there was a span of 6 bases. The CDR3 consists of 13 residues.

CDR3 region: CASSAYRGRSDTQYF. CDR3 DNA sequence: TGTGCCAGCAGTGCCTACAGGGGGCGCTCAGATACGCAGTATTTT. V and J are TRBV27 and TRBJ2-3, with 9 positions matching TRBD1. Germline V gene lookup returns CDR1 MNHEY and CDR2 SMNVEV (reference sequence). J gave up 4 bases and V 5 bases, and 7 bases lay outside the gene matches. This CDR3 spans 15 amino acids.

The chain has TRBV7-9 and TRBJ2-7, with 10 bases matching TRBD2. The V gene's germline CDR1 is SEHNR and CDR2 FQNEAQ (reference sequence). The junction had 6 bases not matched to a gene; V was cut back by 0 bases and J by 4 bases. The length of the CDR3 is 16 residues. CDR3 in DNA: TGTGCCAGCAGCTTAGCAGCGGGAGGGCCGTATTACGAGCAGTACTTC. Translating gives CASSLAAGGPYYEQYF.

The V call is TRBV6-1, the J call TRBJ2-5, with 10 bases fitting TRBD1. The CDR3 extends over 15 amino acids. CDR1 and CDR2 (germline): MNHNS, SASEGT. The V gene end was trimmed by 6 bases and the J gene end by 5 bases; junction bases not matched to a gene: 9. Written as DNA, the CDR3 is TGTGCCAGCAGAGCCTCCGGGACAGGGGTCGAGACCCAGTACTTC. Amino acid sequence: CASRASGTGVETQYF.

The V gene is TRBV10-1, the J gene TRBJ2-3; 11 nucleotides align to TRBD1. Looked up from germline, CDR1 is WNHNN and CDR2 is SYGVQD (reference sequence). The CDR3 runs 13 residues. With V trimmed by 6 bases and J by 7 bases, 3 bases remained unmatched. The CDR3 DNA follows: TGCGCCAGCAGCGGACAGGGGGCGAATACGCAGTATTTT. Residues: CASSGQGANTQYF.

This rearrangement joins TRBV27 to TRBJ2-2; TRBD2 matches at 8 bases. After removal of 5 bases from V and 2 bases from J, the junction contained 4 bases not matched to a gene. Germline values: CDR1 MNHEY, CDR2 SMNVEV (reference sequence). This CDR3 contains 15 residues. CDR3 nucleotides: TGTGCCAGCAGTACTAGCGGACCTAACACCGGGGAGCTGTTTTTT. Its translation: CASSTSGPNTGELFF.

This clone was picked up one time. V gene TRBV5-8 combines with J gene TRBJ1-5; D is unclear. This CDR3 has 14 amino acids. Germline V gene data show CDR1 as SGHTS and CDR2 as YDEGEE. V dropped 4 bases and J dropped 9 bases, with 17 bases sitting between them. CDR3 sequence (DNA): TGTGCCAGCAGCGTGGAGACGGGGTTAGGGCCCCAGCATTTT. Translated, it gives CASSVETGLGPQHF.

The chain has TRBV6-5 and TRBJ2-2; D unclear. This CDR3 is 15 amino acids long. Trimming took 6 bases from V and 0 from J, leaving 11 bases between them. The germline V gene encodes CDR1 MNHEY and CDR2 SVGAGI. Written as DNA, the CDR3 is TGTGCCAGCAGGCCGATTTGGCCGAACACCGGGGAGCTGTTTTTT. The encoded protein is CASRPIWPNTGELFF.

The V gene is TRBV6-5, the J gene TRBJ1-2; D is perhaps TRBD1 (6 bases). V was cut by 5 bases and J by 3 bases, with 16 bases left in between. The CDR3 is 15 amino acids. Germline assignment: CDR1 MNHEY and CDR2 SVGAGI. CDR3: CASSQRTEPYYGYTF. The CDR3 DNA reads as TGTGCCAGCAGTCAACGGACAGAACCATACTATGGCTACACCTTC.

The chain combines TRBV5-4 with TRBJ2-5, with D perhaps matching TRBD1 or TRBD2 (5 bases each). Trimming took 1 base from V and 9 from J, leaving 13 bases between them. There are 13 residues in the CDR3. Per germline, CDR1 SGHNT and CDR2 YYREEE (reference sequence). The CDR3: CASSLTDRAAQYF. In DNA form, the CDR3 reads TGTGCCAGCAGCTTGACCGACAGAGCGGCCCAGTACTTC.

The CDR3 DNA reads as TGTGCCAGTACCCCTGAGGTGACAGTTAATTCACCCCTCCACTTT. Translation: CASTPEVTVNSPLHF. The rearrangement uses TRBV19 and TRBJ1-6, with TRBD1 as a possible D gene (5 bases). V shed 7 bases and J shed 6 bases, with 16 bases lying between them. Germline-derived CDR1 and CDR2 are LNHDA and SQIVND (reference sequence). The CDR3 has 15 amino acids.

The rearrangement links TRBV6-6 to TRBJ1-1; TRBD1 is a possible D gene (5 bases). The CDR3 is 13 amino acids. Per the germline V gene, CDR1 is MNHNY and CDR2 is SVGAGI (reference sequence). Trimming left V 7 bases short and J 2 bases short, with 11 bases between. The CDR3 region is CASTRQINTEAFF. The CDR3 nucleotides are TGTGCCAGCACCCGACAGATTAACACTGAAGCTTTCTTT.

This chain joins TRBV5-1 and TRBJ2-3; no definite D call. The length of the CDR3 is 12 residues. Germline V gene lookup returns CDR1 SGHRS and CDR2 YFSETQ. V lost 5 bases and J 1 base, leaving 5 bases between the germline ends. CDR3 coding DNA: TGCGCCAGCAGGGACGGCACAGATACGCAGTATTTT. Amino acid sequence: CASRDGTDTQYF.

This clone has a single count. V and J are TRBV30 and TRBJ1-4; D gene unclear. V was shortened by 2 bases and J by 5 bases, with 6 bases between the two germline ends. CDR3 length equals 12 residues. From germline, CDR1 is GTSNPN and CDR2 SVGIG (reference sequence). The CDR3 sequence is CAWSSGNEKLFF. Here the CDR3 DNA reads TGTGCCTGGAGTTCCGGGAATGAAAAACTGTTTTTT.

This sequence joins TRBV7-2 and TRBJ2-1; TRBD1 or TRBD2 may be the D gene (6 bases each). The V gene's germline CDR1 is SGHTA and CDR2 FQGNSA. The CDR3 is 15 residues long. The germline V and J ends were trimmed by 6 bases and 2 bases, with 14 bases remaining between them. CDR3 protein: CASSWRGTTYNEQFF. The CDR3 nucleotides are TGTGCCAGCAGTTGGAGGGGGACAACCTACAATGAGCAGTTCTTC.

The chain employs TRBV2 and TRBJ1-1; D may be TRBD1 (5 bases). CDR1 is SNHLY, CDR2 FYNNEI, per germline. The CDR3 contains 15 residues. Trimming stripped 4 bases from V and 11 bases from J, with 23 bases between. The CDR3 here is CASSVLGQGSAVAFF. The CDR3 bases are TGTGCCAGCAGTGTGTTAGGGCAGGGTTCTGCTGTCGCTTTCTTT.

This chain joins TRBV6-1 and TRBJ2-3, with D tentatively TRBD1 or TRBD2 (5 bases each). CDR3 length equals 15 residues. Germline CDR1 is MNHNS and CDR2 is SASEGT. The V gene lost 6 bases and the J gene lost 0 bases, with 13 bases spanning the gap. The CDR3 DNA sequence: TGTGCCAGCAGGGAACGGGGCTGGAGCACAGATACGCAGTATTTT. It encodes CASRERGWSTDTQYF.

This chain links TRBV5-1 with TRBJ1-1; D is unclear. V lost 0 bases and J 4 bases, leaving 10 bases between the germline ends. Germline CDR1 is SGHRS and CDR2 is YFSETQ. The CDR3 is 14 amino acids. The CDR3 sequence: CASSLEGFSTEAFF. Written as DNA, the CDR3 is TGCGCCAGCAGCTTGGAAGGATTCAGCACTGAAGCTTTCTTT.

This chain uses TRBV25-1 with TRBJ2-2, with D unresolved. CDR1 MGHDK and CDR2 SYGVNS come from the germline V gene. This CDR3 comprises 15 residues. Trimming cost V 6 bases and J 1 base, with 12 bases left between them. The CDR3 DNA sequence: TGTGCCAGCAGCGAAAGTGGATTGAACACCGGGGAGCTGTTTTTT. This gives the protein CASSESGLNTGELFF.

The chain has TRBV15 and TRBJ2-3; 7 positions agree with TRBD2. Looked up from germline, CDR1 is LNHNV and CDR2 is YYDKDF (reference sequence). This CDR3 region has 16 residues. Trimming took 3 bases from V and 0 from J; bases not matched to a gene: 6. CDR3 nucleotide sequence: TGTGCCACCAGCAGCGGGGGGTTAGCTAGCACAGATACGCAGTATTTT. Protein: CATSSGGLASTDTQYF. The variable domain in full, completed from reference TRBV15 and TRBJ2-3, reads DAMVIQNPRYQVTQFGKPVTLSCSQTLNHNVMYWYQQKSSQAPKLLFHYYDKDFNNEADTPDNFQSRRPNTSFCFLDIRSPGLGDTAMYLCATSSGGLASTDTQYFGPGTRLTVL.

Turning to this clone: Relative to the germline gene, one junction end is altered; a read error may explain this. The rearrangement uses TRBV6-5 and TRBJ1-1; tentatively, D is TRBD1 (6 bases). Germline V CDR1 and CDR2: MNHEY, SVGAGI. The CDR3 sequence is 14 residues long. The chain's CDR3 is CASSYSQGNAEAFF. The DNA for the CDR3 is TGTGCCAGCAGTTACAGTCAGGGGAACGCTGAAGCTTTCTTT.

V usage is TRBV28 and J usage is TRBJ1-1, with 9 bases that match TRBD1. There are 14 residues in the CDR3. The germline gives CDR1 MDHEN, CDR2 SYDVKM. The ends lost 2 bases at V and 8 bases at J; junction bases unmatched: 6. Here the CDR3 DNA reads TGTGCCAGCAGTTTACTTACAGGGGGCTCGGAAGCTTTCTTT. This gives the protein CASSLLTGGSEAFF.

This clone was observed a single time. The chain employs TRBV10-1 and TRBJ2-7; 7 nucleotides match TRBD1. CDR3 length equals 16 residues. Germline V gene sequence: CDR1 WNHNN, CDR2 SYGVQD (reference sequence). V gave up 6 bases and J gave up 3 bases; unmatched junction bases: 14. CDR3 sequence reads: CASRTSPGTASYEQYF. The CDR3 nucleotides read TGCGCCAGCAGGACCTCCCCCGGGACAGCGAGCTACGAGCAGTACTTC.

J is TRBJ2-1 and V is TRBV5-1; 7 bases line up with TRBD1. The germline V gene has CDR1 SGHRS and CDR2 YFSETQ. V was pared by 1 base and J by 3 bases, with 10 bases of the junction left unmatched. The CDR3 is 17 amino acids. CDR3 nucleotides: TGCGCCAGCAGCTTGTCGGGGACAGCCGGGGTCTACAATGAGCAGTTCTTC. It encodes CASSLSGTAGVYNEQFF.

The chain recombines TRBV28 with TRBJ2-7; D call uncertain. This CDR3 has 15 residues. Germline V gene sequence: CDR1 MDHEN, CDR2 SYDVKM. Between the trimmed V and J ends, which lost 6 bases and 5 bases, there was a span of 20 bases. CDR3 sequence: CASSNPPASGDEQYF. The CDR3 DNA reads TGTGCCAGCAGCAACCCCCCTGCGTCTGGGGACGAGCAGTACTTC.

This chain joins TRBV2 and TRBJ1-1; D call uncertain. Germline V gene lookup returns CDR1 SNHLY and CDR2 FYNNEI. Deletions cut 3 bases from V and 11 bases from J, with 10 bases between. The CDR3 spans 11 residues. The CDR3 DNA sequence: TGTGCCAGCAGTGATGGATTCGGGGCTTTCTTT. Its translation is CASSDGFGAFF.

This clone was picked up a small number of times. The V and J genes are TRBV6-1 and TRBJ1-5; D gene uncertain. Trimming removed 1 base from V and 1 base from J, with 5 bases in between. CDR3 length equals 14 residues. Germline V CDR1 and CDR2: MNHNS, SASEGT. As DNA, the CDR3 is TGTGCCAGCAGTGAAGTAACAAGCAATCAGCCCCAGCATTTT. Its protein is CASSEVTSNQPQHF.

The chain links TRBV15 to TRBJ2-7, with D perhaps matching TRBD2 (6 bases). The CDR3 totals 15 residues. Looked up from germline, CDR1 is LNHNV and CDR2 is YYDKDF (reference sequence). The V gene lost 1 base and the J gene lost 3 bases, with 13 bases spanning the gap. CDR3 in DNA: TGTGCCACCAGCAGAGCCGGGAGCTTAAGCTACGAGCAGTACTTC. It encodes CATSRAGSLSYEQYF.

The J gene is TRBJ1-1, the V gene TRBV27; 8 nucleotides match TRBD1. The germline gives CDR1 MNHEY, CDR2 SMNVEV (reference sequence). With V trimmed by 4 bases and J by 3 bases, 4 bases remained unmatched. The CDR3 loop spans 14 amino acids. For the CDR3, the DNA is TGTGCCAGCAGTTACAGGGGGAGTGACACTGAAGCTTTCTTT. Protein: CASSYRGSDTEAFF.

The V call is TRBV18, the J call TRBJ2-2, with a weak D call TRBD1 (5 bases). V dropped 1 base and J dropped 0 bases, with 9 bases sitting between them. This CDR3 region has 16 residues. Germline CDR1 KGHSH, CDR2 LQKENI. DNA of the CDR3: TGTGCCAGCTCACCACAAATGACAGCGAACACCGGGGAGCTGTTTTTT. It yields the protein CASSPQMTANTGELFF.

The chain is built from TRBV10-1 and TRBJ2-1; D is possibly TRBD1 (5 bases). The ends were cut back, 4 bases at V and 5 bases at J, with 21 bases in the middle. The CDR3 sequence is 17 residues long. Germline CDR1 reads WNHNN; CDR2 reads SYGVQD (reference sequence). CDR3 DNA: TGCGCCAGCAGTGGAGGCCGGCAGGGAAATCTTAACAATGAGCAGTTCTTC. It yields the protein CASSGGRQGNLNNEQFF.

The rearrangement joins TRBV14 to TRBJ1-1; D is perhaps TRBD1 (6 bases). The germline V and J ends were trimmed by 5 bases and 0 bases, with 13 bases remaining between them. CDR1 and CDR2 (germline): SGHDN, FVKESK. The CDR3 loop spans 15 amino acids. The CDR3 region is CASSRGERMNTEAFF. The CDR3 DNA reads TGTGCCAGCAGCAGGGGGGAACGTATGAACACTGAAGCTTTCTTT.